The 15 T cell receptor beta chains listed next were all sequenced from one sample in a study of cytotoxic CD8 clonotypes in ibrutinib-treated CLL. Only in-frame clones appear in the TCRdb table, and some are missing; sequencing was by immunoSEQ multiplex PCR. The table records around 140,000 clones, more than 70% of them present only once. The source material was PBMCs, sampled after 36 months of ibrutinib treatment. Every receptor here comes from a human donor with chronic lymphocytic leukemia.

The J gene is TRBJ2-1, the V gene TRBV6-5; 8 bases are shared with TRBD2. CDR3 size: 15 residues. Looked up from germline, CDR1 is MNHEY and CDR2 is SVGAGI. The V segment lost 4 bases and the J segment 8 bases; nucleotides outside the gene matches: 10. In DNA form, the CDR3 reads TGTGCCAGCAGTTCCGTAGCGGGACCGGGGGATGAGCAGTTCTTC. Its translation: CASSSVAGPGDEQFF.

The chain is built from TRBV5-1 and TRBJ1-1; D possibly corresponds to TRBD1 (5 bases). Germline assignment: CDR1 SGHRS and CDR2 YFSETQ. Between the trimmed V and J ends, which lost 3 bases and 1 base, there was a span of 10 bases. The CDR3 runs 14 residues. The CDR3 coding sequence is TGCGCCAGCAGCTGGGACGGATCGAACACTGAAGCTTTCTTT. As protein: CASSWDGSNTEAFF.

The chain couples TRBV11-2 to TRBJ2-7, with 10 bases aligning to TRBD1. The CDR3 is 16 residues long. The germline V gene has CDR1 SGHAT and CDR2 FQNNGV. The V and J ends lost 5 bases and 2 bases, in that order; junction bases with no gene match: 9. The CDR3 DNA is TGTGCCAGCAGCATAGCCGGGACAGGGGACACCTACGAGCAGTACTTC. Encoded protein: CASSIAGTGDTYEQYF.

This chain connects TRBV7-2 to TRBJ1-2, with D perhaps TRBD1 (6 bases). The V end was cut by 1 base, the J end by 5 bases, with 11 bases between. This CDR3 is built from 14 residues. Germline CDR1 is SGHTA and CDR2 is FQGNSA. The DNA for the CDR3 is TGTGCCAGCAGCTTAGGCGGACAGCTATATGGCTACACCTTC. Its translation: CASSLGGQLYGYTF.

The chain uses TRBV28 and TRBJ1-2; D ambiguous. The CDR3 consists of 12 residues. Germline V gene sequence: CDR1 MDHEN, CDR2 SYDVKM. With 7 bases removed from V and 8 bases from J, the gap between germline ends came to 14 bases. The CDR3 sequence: CASKGPIDGYTF. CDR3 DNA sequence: TGTGCCAGCAAGGGCCCCATCGACGGCTACACCTTC.

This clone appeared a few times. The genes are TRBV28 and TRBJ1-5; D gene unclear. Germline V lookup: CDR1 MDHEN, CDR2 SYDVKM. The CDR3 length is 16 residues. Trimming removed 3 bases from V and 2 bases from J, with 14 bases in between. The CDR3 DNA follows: TGTGCCAGCAGTTTTAGGGCAGTCCTTCGCAATCAGCCCCAGCATTTT. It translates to CASSFRAVLRNQPQHF.

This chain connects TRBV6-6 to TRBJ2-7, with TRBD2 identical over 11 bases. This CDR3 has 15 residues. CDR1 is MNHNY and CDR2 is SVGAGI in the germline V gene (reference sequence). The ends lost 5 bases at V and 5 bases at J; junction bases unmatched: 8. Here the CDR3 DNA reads TGTGCCAGCAGTAAAGGACTAGCGGGCCCAGACGAGCAGTACTTC. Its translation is CASSKGLAGPDEQYF.

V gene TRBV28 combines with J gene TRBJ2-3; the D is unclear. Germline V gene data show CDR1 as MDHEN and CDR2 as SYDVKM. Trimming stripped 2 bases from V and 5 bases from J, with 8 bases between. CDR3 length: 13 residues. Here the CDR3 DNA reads TGTGCCAGCAGTTTACCGCGTAGAGATACGCAGTATTTT. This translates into CASSLPRRDTQYF.

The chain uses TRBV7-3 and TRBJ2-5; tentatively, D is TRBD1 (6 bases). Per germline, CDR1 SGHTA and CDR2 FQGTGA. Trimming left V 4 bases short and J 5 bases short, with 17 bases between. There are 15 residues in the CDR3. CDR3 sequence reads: CASSSARGKGETQYF. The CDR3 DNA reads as TGTGCCAGCAGCTCTGCGAGGGGGAAGGGGGAGACCCAGTACTTC.

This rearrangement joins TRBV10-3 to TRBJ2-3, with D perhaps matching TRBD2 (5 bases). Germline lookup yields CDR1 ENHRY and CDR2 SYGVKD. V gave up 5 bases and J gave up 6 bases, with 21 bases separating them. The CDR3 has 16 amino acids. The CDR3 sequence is CAISPGRNSAGDTQYF. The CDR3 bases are TGTGCCATCAGTCCCGGTCGGAACTCCGCGGGTGATACGCAGTATTTT.

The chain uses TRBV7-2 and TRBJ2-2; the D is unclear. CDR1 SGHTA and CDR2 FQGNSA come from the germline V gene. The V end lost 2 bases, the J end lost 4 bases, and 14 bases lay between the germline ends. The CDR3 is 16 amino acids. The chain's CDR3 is CASSLYRHAATGELFF. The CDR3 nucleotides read TGTGCCAGCAGCTTATATCGCCACGCAGCCACCGGGGAGCTGTTTTTT.

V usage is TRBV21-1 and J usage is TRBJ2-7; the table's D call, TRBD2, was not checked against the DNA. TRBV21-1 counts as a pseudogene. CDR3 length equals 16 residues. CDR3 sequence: CASSKGRLGSSYEQYF. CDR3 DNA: TGTGCCAGCAGCAAAGGACGCCTAGGGAGCTCCTACGAGCAGTACTTC.

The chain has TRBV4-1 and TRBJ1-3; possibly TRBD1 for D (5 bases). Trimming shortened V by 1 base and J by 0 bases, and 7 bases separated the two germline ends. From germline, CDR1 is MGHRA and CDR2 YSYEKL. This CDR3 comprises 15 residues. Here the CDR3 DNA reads TGCGCCAGCAGCCAAGGGACAAGCTCTGGAAACACCATATATTTT. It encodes CASSQGTSSGNTIYF.

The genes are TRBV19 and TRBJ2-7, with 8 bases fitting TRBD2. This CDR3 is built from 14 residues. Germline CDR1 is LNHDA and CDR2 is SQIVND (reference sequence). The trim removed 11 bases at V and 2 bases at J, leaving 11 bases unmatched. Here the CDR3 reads CASSWSGGTYEQYF. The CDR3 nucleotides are TGTGCCTCTTCCTGGTCGGGGGGGACCTACGAGCAGTACTTC.

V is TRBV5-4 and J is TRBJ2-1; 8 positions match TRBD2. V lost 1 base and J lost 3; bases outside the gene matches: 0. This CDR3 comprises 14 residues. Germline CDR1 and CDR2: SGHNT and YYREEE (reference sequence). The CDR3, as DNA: TGTGCCAGCAGCTTGACTAGCGGCTACAATGAGCAGTTCTTC. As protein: CASSLTSGYNEQFF. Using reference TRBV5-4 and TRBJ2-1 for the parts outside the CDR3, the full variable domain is ETGVTQSPTHLIKTRGQQVTLRCSSQSGHNTVSWYQQALGQGPQFIFQYYREEENGRGNFPPRFSGLQFPNYSSELNVNALELDDSALYLCASSLTSGYNEQFFGPGTRLTVL.